Following are 20 T cell receptor beta chains from one sample sequenced in a study of T cell repertoires in cytomegalovirus infection. TCRdb reprocessed the reads with MiXCR, giving one entry per CDR3 protein. The data contain 200,000 to 300,000 distinct CDR3 sequences, roughly 12% of them singletons. Sequenced: PBMCs. These receptors originate from a human donor in good health (CMV status not recorded). Some clones in this sample may be carry-over from other donors' samples.

This clonotype was observed a handful of times. V is TRBV19 and J is TRBJ2-3; the D gene could be TRBD1 or TRBD2 (5 bases each). The CDR3 is 15 amino acids. Germline-derived CDR1 and CDR2 are LNHDA and SQIVND (reference sequence). Trimming shortened V by 3 bases and J by 1 base, and 11 bases separated the two germline ends. In nucleotides, the CDR3 is TGTGCCAGTAGTATCGGGGACCTCGGCACAGATACGCAGTATTTT. It translates to CASSIGDLGTDTQYF.

V usage is TRBV7-3 and J usage is TRBJ2-1; 7 bases align to TRBD2. CDR1 and CDR2 from the germline V gene are SGHTA and FQGTGA. The CDR3 is made up of 15 amino acids. With 6 bases clipped from V and 2 bases from J, the junction kept 7 bases outside the gene matches. The CDR3 reads CASSPREGPYNEQFF. CDR3 nucleotide sequence: TGTGCCAGCAGTCCCAGGGAGGGCCCCTACAATGAGCAGTTCTTC. The full variable domain, with the rest looked up from reference TRBV7-3 and TRBJ2-1, is GAGVSQTPSNKVTEKGKYVELRCDPISGHTALYWYRQSLGQGPEFLIYFQGTGAADDSGLPNDRFFAVRPEGSVSTLKIQRTERGDSAVYLCASSPREGPYNEQFFGPGTRLTVL.

This clonotype was seen at least ten times. The chain couples TRBV7-2 to TRBJ2-5, with D unclear. Trimming removed 1 base at V and 4 bases at J, with 10 bases between. In germline, CDR1 is SGHTA, CDR2 FQGNSA. The CDR3 loop spans 14 amino acids. Here the CDR3 reads CASSLGRARETQYF. CDR3 sequence (DNA): TGTGCCAGCAGCTTAGGAAGGGCCCGAGAGACCCAGTACTTC. Looking up the rest from reference TRBV7-2 and TRBJ2-5 gives the full variable domain: GAGVSQSPSNKVTEKGKDVELRCDPISGHTALYWYRQSLGQGLEFLIYFQGNSAPDKSGLPSDRFSAERTGGSVSTLTIQRTQQEDSAVYLCASSLGRARETQYFGPGTRLLVL.

This clonotype was found many times. The genes are TRBV7-2 and TRBJ2-3; D is unclear. Germline CDR1 and CDR2: SGHTA and FQGNSA. V was clipped by 0 bases and J by 0 bases, with 10 bases between them. The CDR3 sequence is 16 residues long. The CDR3 is CASSLAPELSTDTQYF. The CDR3 DNA reads TGTGCCAGCAGCTTAGCGCCGGAGTTGAGCACAGATACGCAGTATTTT.

Many counts were recorded for this clonotype. The chain links TRBV7-2 to TRBJ2-3, with D unresolved. Trimming removed 5 bases at V and 6 bases at J, with 15 bases between. CDR3 length equals 14 residues. CDR1 SGHTA and CDR2 FQGNSA come from the germline V gene. In DNA form, the CDR3 reads TGTGCCAGCAGCGCCGGGCCCTCGGCGGATACGCAGTATTTT. Translation: CASSAGPSADTQYF.

There are many counts of this clonotype. J is TRBJ2-2 and V is TRBV4-3; TRBD2 is a possible D gene (6 bases). The CDR3 loop spans 17 amino acids. The V end was cut by 0 bases, the J end by 3 bases, with 14 bases between. CDR1 is LGHNA and CDR2 is YSLEER in the germline V gene. The CDR3 DNA is TGCGCCAGCAGCCAAGATATAGGAGGGCAGTACACCGGGGAGCTGTTTTTT. Its translation: CASSQDIGGQYTGELFF.

This chain links TRBV6-6 with TRBJ2-1; 8 bases align to TRBD2. The CDR3 extends over 12 amino acids. Trimming removed 4 bases from V and 9 bases from J; junction bases left unmatched: 2. The germline CDR1 and CDR2 sequences are MNHNY and SVGAGI (reference sequence). In DNA form, the CDR3 reads TGTGCCAGCAGTTCTCTAGCGGGTGAGCAGTTCTTC. Protein: CASSSLAGEQFF.

The chain has TRBV29-1 and TRBJ2-7; D gene ambiguous. This CDR3 is built from 15 residues. Germline V gene sequence: CDR1 SQVTM, CDR2 ANQGSEA. V gave up 4 bases and J gave up 1 base, with 17 bases separating them. DNA for the CDR3: TGCAGCGTTGCTGACTCCCGGGCGCTATCCTACGAGCAGTACTTC. Translation: CSVADSRALSYEQYF.

The chain joins TRBV7-3 to TRBJ2-7; TRBD2 matches at 9 bases. There are 16 residues in the CDR3. V trimming: 0 bases; J trimming: 7 bases; junction bases outside the gene matches: 10. CDR1 is SGHTA and CDR2 is FQGTGA in the germline V gene. This CDR3 is CASSLTGTSRLGEQYF. CDR3 sequence (DNA): TGTGCCAGCAGCTTAACAGGGACTAGCCGGCTTGGGGAGCAGTACTTC.

This clonotype was detected ten times or more. The rearrangement uses TRBV7-2 and TRBJ1-4, with TRBD1 matching over 9 bases. The J segment lost 6 bases and the V segment lost 5 bases, leaving 7 bases of the junction unmatched. The V gene's germline CDR1 is SGHTA and CDR2 FQGNSA. CDR3 length equals 15 residues. In DNA form, the CDR3 reads TGTGCCAGCAGCAGGCGACAGGGGGGCGATGAAAAACTGTTTTTT. It is translated as CASSRRQGGDEKLFF.

This clonotype was counted many times. The gene calls are TRBV7-8 and TRBJ1-3; 11 positions agree with TRBD1. Germline V gene lookup returns CDR1 SGHVS and CDR2 FQNEAQ. The CDR3 covers 16 residues. The V and J ends lost 3 bases and 4 bases, in that order; junction bases with no gene match: 5. In nucleotides, the CDR3 is TGTGCCAGCAGCTTGAGGGACAGGGGGTCCGGAAACACCATATATTTT. Its translation: CASSLRDRGSGNTIYF. Full variable domain (remainder filled in from reference TRBV7-8 and TRBJ1-3): GAGVSQSPRYKVAKRGQDVALRCDPISGHVSLFWYQQALGQGPEFLTYFQNEAQLDKSGLPSDRFFAERPEGSVSTLKIQRTQQEDSAVYLCASSLRDRGSGNTIYFGEGSWLTVV.

This clonotype was seen a handful of times. The V call is TRBV9, the J call TRBJ2-1, with 10 bases lining up with TRBD2. The trim removed 4 bases at V and 6 bases at J, leaving 10 bases unmatched. CDR1 is SGDLS, CDR2 YYNGEE, per germline. The CDR3 totals 16 residues. This CDR3 reads CASSSSPSGSFNEQFF. The CDR3, as DNA: TGTGCCAGCAGCTCTAGCCCTAGCGGGAGTTTCAATGAGCAGTTCTTC.

V gene TRBV6-1 combines with J gene TRBJ1-4; D remains ambiguous. This CDR3 spans 12 amino acids. Germline lookup yields CDR1 MNHNS and CDR2 SASEGT. Trimming pared 4 bases from V and 8 bases from J, leaving 8 bases between. CDR3 sequence reads: CASSGTHEKLFF. The DNA for the CDR3 is TGTGCCAGCAGTGGGACCCACGAAAAACTGTTTTTT.

This clonotype was observed a few times. The gene calls are TRBV5-1 and TRBJ2-3; TRBD1 matches 10 bases. Losses at the gene ends were 4 bases for V and 3 bases for J; bases not matched to a gene: 2. Germline loops: CDR1 SGHRS, CDR2 YFSETQ. CDR3 size: 14 residues. CDR3 protein: CASSAGQGTDTQYF. The CDR3 DNA reads as TGCGCCAGCAGCGCGGGACAGGGGACAGATACGCAGTATTTT.

In its sample, this clonotype was seen a few times. The chain employs TRBV7-2 and TRBJ1-1; 9 bases map to TRBD1. This CDR3 has 16 residues. Losses at the gene ends were 5 bases for V and 1 base for J; bases not matched to a gene: 8. Looked up from germline, CDR1 is SGHTA and CDR2 is FQGNSA. For the CDR3, the DNA is TGTGCCAGCAGCCGGACAGGGGACCCAGGGAACACTGAAGCTTTCTTT. Translated, it gives CASSRTGDPGNTEAFF. The variable domain in full, completed from reference TRBV7-2 and TRBJ1-1, reads GAGVSQSPSNKVTEKGKDVELRCDPISGHTALYWYRQSLGQGLEFLIYFQGNSAPDKSGLPSDRFSAERTGGSVSTLTIQRTQQEDSAVYLCASSRTGDPGNTEAFFGQGTRLTVV.

This clonotype was picked up many times. This chain uses TRBV6-2 or TRBV6-3 with TRBJ1-1; D not certain. The germline CDR1 and CDR2 sequences are MNHEY and SVGEGT. The CDR3 runs 11 residues. Trimming removed 5 bases at V and 8 bases at J, with 9 bases between. DNA for the CDR3: TGTGCCAGCAGTCAAACTTTAGAAGCTTTCTTT. Translation gives CASSQTLEAFF.

The sample holds many counts of this clonotype. The chain recombines TRBV19 with TRBJ2-7, with D unclear. This CDR3 is 13 amino acids long. V dropped 10 bases and J dropped 0 bases, with 13 bases sitting between them. Looked up from germline, CDR1 is LNHDA and CDR2 is SQIVND (reference sequence). The CDR3 DNA reads as TGTGCCACCGGTAGCAGAACCTCCTACGAGCAGTACTTC. This gives the protein CATGSRTSYEQYF.

This clonotype appeared many times. The chain has TRBV7-2 and TRBJ2-7, with 10 bases aligning to TRBD2. Germline CDR1 SGHTA, CDR2 FQGNSA. The CDR3 consists of 17 residues. Trimming took 3 bases from V and 0 from J; bases not matched to a gene: 8. CDR3 nucleotides: TGTGCCAGCAGCTTGGGCAGCGGGAGGGCGAGCTCCTACGAGCAGTACTTC. It translates to CASSLGSGRASSYEQYF. The whole variable domain, remainder taken from reference TRBV7-2 and TRBJ2-7, is GAGVSQSPSNKVTEKGKDVELRCDPISGHTALYWYRQSLGQGLEFLIYFQGNSAPDKSGLPSDRFSAERTGGSVSTLTIQRTQQEDSAVYLCASSLGSGRASSYEQYFGPGTRLTVT.

This clonotype has a count of ten or more. The rearrangement uses TRBV7-2 and TRBJ2-6; tentatively, D is TRBD1 (6 bases). The V gene lost 5 bases and the J gene lost 3 bases, with 8 bases spanning the gap. The germline V gene has CDR1 SGHTA and CDR2 FQGNSA. This CDR3 is built from 14 residues. CDR3 in DNA: TGTGCCAGCAGCATCAGGGGTGGGGCCAACGTCCTGACTTTC. It encodes CASSIRGGANVLTF. The entire variable domain, with the rest obtained from reference TRBV7-2 and TRBJ2-6, is as follows: GAGVSQSPSNKVTEKGKDVELRCDPISGHTALYWYRQSLGQGLEFLIYFQGNSAPDKSGLPSDRFSAERTGGSVSTLTIQRTQQEDSAVYLCASSIRGGANVLTFGAGSRLTVL.

This clonotype has ten or more counts. J is TRBJ1-1 and V is TRBV7-2, with 7 positions matching TRBD1. After removal of 3 bases from V and 2 bases from J, the junction contained 9 bases not matched to a gene. The germline V gene encodes CDR1 SGHTA and CDR2 FQGNSA. The CDR3 is made up of 16 amino acids. The CDR3 nucleotides read TGTGCCAGCAGCTTCCCCCGGGGAGGGGGCAACACTGAAGCTTTCTTT. Amino acid sequence: CASSFPRGGGNTEAFF. The full variable domain, completed using reference TRBV7-2 and TRBJ1-1, is GAGVSQSPSNKVTEKGKDVELRCDPISGHTALYWYRQSLGQGLEFLIYFQGNSAPDKSGLPSDRFSAERTGGSVSTLTIQRTQQEDSAVYLCASSFPRGGGNTEAFFGQGTRLTVV.